A single sample gave rise to the 7 T cell receptor beta chains below, sequenced in a study of OX40 agonist ivuxolimab in advanced cancers. Clones were sequenced by immunoSEQ multiplex PCR, and TCRdb holds only the in-frame ones, with some missing. The repertoire holds roughly 16,000 clones, with 75% to 90% as singletons. The starting material was CD4+ or CD8+ T cells sorted from blood, obtained in a trial of the OX40 agonist ivuxolimab. The source of these receptors is an adult with an advanced solid tumor such as melanoma, head and neck, liver or kidney cancer.

The J gene is TRBJ2-7, the V gene TRBV6-6; D unclear. The germline CDR1 and CDR2 sequences are MNHNY and SVGAGI (reference sequence). The CDR3 loop spans 11 amino acids. The V end was cut by 2 bases, the J end by 8 bases, with 7 bases between. The CDR3 loop reads CASSYGPKQYF. CDR3 DNA sequence: TGTGCCAGCAGTTACGGCCCCAAGCAGTACTTC.

V gene TRBV5-6 combines with J gene TRBJ2-5; no definite D call. The DNA end favors TRBJ2-7, so the J call may be wrong. CDR1 is SGHDT and CDR2 is YYEEEE in the germline V gene. The CDR3 is 12 residues long. The CDR3 loop is CASSPEYYEQYF. The CDR3 nucleotides are TGTGCCAGCAGCCCCGAGTACTACGAGCAGTACTTC.

This chain connects TRBV14 to TRBJ2-2; 9 positions match TRBD2. V trimming: 6 bases; J trimming: 6 bases; junction bases outside the gene matches: 14. Germline assignment: CDR1 SGHDN and CDR2 FVKESK. The CDR3 runs 17 residues. The CDR3 DNA is TGTGCCAGCAGTACCCTCGCGGGAGGGTTTCGAGCCGGGGAGCTGTTTTTT. It yields the protein CASSTLAGGFRAGELFF.

The chain combines TRBV18 with TRBJ1-2; unclear D gene. Trimming pared 0 bases from V and 4 bases from J, leaving 9 bases between. In germline, CDR1 is KGHSH, CDR2 LQKENI. The CDR3 spans 14 residues. The CDR3 sequence is CASSPPGARYGYTF. The CDR3 nucleotides are TGTGCCAGCTCACCACCAGGAGCTCGCTATGGCTACACCTTC.

The chain recombines TRBV6-1 with TRBJ2-7; D gene unclear. Germline CDR1 and CDR2: MNHNS and SASEGT. The CDR3 is 11 amino acids. V lost 7 bases and J lost 2, with 6 bases in between. This chain's CDR3 is CASTSAYEQYF. In nucleotides, the CDR3 is TGTGCCAGCACGAGCGCCTACGAGCAGTACTTC.

The chain links TRBV5-4 to TRBJ1-1; TRBD1 matches at 7 bases. V gave up 4 bases and J gave up 0 bases; unmatched junction bases: 9. The germline gives CDR1 SGHNT, CDR2 YYREEE (reference sequence). The CDR3 spans 16 residues. Here the CDR3 reads CASSLTTGAVNTEAFF. The CDR3 coding sequence is TGTGCCAGCAGCCTCACCACAGGGGCGGTGAACACTGAAGCTTTCTTT.

Written as DNA, the CDR3 is TGTGCCAGCAGTACTAGCGGGGGGAACTCCTACGAGCAGTACTTC. Translated: CASSTSGGNSYEQYF. V and J are TRBV27 and TRBJ2-7, with 12 bases fitting TRBD2. Losses at the gene ends were 5 bases for V and 0 bases for J; bases not matched to a gene: 2. The germline V gene has CDR1 MNHEY and CDR2 SMNVEV (reference sequence). The CDR3 runs 15 residues.